This record covers a single T cell receptor (beta chain). Its cognate antigen is unknown. This entry comes from a study of T cell responses to AZD1222 COVID-19 vaccine. Study-level points and caveats: White British donors predominated, females outnumbered males, and clonal diversity was possibly underestimated.

TCRdb's copy holds only in-frame clones and misses some; the assay was immunoSEQ multiplex PCR. The sample has about 70,000 clones; more than 75% are singletons. The CDR3 spans 12 residues. Trimming shortened V by 4 bases and J by 6 bases, and 9 bases separated the two germline ends. The source material was peripheral blood, sampled 28 days after the second dose of the MenACWY control vaccine. The sequence came from an adult who received the MenACWY meningococcal vaccine as a control. The chain combines TRBV12-3 or TRBV12-4 with TRBJ1-2, with D maybe TRBD1 (5 bases). This chain's CDR3 is CASSSQGHGYTF. The CDR3 bases are TGTGCCAGCAGTTCCCAGGGTCATGGCTACACCTTC.